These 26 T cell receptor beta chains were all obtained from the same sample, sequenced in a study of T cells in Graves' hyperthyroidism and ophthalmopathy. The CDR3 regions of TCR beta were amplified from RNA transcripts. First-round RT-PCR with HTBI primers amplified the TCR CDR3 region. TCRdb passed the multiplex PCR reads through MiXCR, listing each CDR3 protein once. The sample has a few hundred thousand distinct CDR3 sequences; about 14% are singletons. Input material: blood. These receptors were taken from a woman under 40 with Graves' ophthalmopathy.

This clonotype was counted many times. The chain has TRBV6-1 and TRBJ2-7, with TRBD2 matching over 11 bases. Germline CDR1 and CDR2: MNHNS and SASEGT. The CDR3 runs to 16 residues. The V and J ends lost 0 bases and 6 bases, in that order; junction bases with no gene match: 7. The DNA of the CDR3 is TGTGCCAGCAGTGAAGCGAAAATAGCGGGGGGGCTCGAGCAGTACTTC. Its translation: CASSEAKIAGGLEQYF.

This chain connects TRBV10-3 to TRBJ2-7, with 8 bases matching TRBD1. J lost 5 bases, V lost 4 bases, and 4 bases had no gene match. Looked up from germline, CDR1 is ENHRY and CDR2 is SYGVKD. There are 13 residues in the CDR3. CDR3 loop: CAISGGQVDEQYF. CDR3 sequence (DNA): TGTGCCATCAGTGGGGGACAGGTCGACGAGCAGTACTTC.

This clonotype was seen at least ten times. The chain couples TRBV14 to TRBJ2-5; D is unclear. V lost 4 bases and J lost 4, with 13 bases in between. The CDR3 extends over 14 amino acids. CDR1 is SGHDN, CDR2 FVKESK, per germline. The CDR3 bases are TGTGCCAGCAGCCGAGTCGGTAGAATAGAGACCCAGTACTTC. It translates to CASSRVGRIETQYF.

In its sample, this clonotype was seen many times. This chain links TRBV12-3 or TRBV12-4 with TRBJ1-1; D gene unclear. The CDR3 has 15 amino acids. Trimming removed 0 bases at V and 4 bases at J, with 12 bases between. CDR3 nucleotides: TGTGCCAGCAGTTTAGCGCGTCGGGTCGGCACTGAAGCTTTCTTT. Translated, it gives CASSLARRVGTEAFF.

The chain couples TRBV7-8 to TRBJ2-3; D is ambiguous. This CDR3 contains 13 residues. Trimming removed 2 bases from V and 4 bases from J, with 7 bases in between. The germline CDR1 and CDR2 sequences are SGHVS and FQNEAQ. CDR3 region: CASSLRIPDTQYF. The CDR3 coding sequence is TGTGCCAGCAGCTTAAGGATTCCAGATACGCAGTATTTT.

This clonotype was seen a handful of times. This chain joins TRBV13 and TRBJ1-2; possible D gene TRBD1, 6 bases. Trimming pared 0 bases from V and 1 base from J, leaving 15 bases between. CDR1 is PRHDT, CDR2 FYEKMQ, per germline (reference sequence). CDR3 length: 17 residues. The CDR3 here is CASSLGLGGWGNYGYTF. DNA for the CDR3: TGTGCCAGCAGCTTAGGTCTAGGGGGATGGGGTAACTATGGCTACACCTTC. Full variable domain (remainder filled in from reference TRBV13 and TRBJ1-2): AAGVIQSPRHLIKEKRETATLKCYPIPRHDTVYWYQQGPGQDPQFLISFYEKMQSDKGSIPDRFSAQQFSDYHSELNMSSLELGDSALYFCASSLGLGGWGNYGYTFGSGTRLTVV.

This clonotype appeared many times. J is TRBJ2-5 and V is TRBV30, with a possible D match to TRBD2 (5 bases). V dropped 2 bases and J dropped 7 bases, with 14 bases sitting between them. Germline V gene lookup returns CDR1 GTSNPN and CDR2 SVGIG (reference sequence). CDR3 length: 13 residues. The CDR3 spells CAWSRRTEGTQYF. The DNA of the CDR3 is TGTGCCTGGAGTCGCCGAACCGAGGGGACCCAGTACTTC.

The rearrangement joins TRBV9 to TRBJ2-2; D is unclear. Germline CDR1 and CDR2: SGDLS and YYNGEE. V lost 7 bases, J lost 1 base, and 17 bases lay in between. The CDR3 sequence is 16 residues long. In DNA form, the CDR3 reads TGTGCCAGCTCCCCCATCCCGACTCAGAACACCGGGGAGCTGTTTTTT. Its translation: CASSPIPTQNTGELFF.

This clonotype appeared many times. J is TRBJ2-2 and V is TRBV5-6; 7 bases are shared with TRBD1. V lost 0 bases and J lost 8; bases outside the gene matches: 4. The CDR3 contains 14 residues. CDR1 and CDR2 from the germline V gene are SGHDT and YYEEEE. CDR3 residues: CASSLATGRGELFF. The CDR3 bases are TGTGCCAGCAGCTTGGCGACAGGGCGAGGGGAGCTGTTTTTT.

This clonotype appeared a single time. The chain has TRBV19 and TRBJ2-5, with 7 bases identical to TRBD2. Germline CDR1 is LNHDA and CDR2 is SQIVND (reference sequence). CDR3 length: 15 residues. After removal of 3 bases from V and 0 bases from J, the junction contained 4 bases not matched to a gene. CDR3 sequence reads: CASSIGGSNQETQYF. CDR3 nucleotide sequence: TGTGCCAGTAGTATCGGGGGGTCAAACCAAGAGACCCAGTACTTC.

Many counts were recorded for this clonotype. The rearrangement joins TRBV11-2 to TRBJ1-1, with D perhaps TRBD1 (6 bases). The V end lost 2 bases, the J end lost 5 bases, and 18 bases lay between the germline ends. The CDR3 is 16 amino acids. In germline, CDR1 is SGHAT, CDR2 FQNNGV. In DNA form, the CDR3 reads TGTGCCAGCAGCTTAAGTTTGTACAGGGAGTCTACTGAAGCTTTCTTT. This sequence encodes CASSLSLYRESTEAFF.

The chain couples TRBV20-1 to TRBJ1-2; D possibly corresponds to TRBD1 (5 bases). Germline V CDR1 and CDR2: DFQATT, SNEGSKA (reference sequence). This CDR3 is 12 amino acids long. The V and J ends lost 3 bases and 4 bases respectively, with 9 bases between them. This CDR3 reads CSASWGGYGYTF. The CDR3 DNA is TGCAGTGCTAGCTGGGGGGGCTATGGCTACACCTTC.

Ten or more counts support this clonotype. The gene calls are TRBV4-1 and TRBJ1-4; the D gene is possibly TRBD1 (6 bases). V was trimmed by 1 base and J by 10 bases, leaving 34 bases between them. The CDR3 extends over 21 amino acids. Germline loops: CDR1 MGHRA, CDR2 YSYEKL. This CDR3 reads CASSQAGGQHVAFPAGGKLFF. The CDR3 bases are TGCGCCAGCAGCCAAGCCGGGGGCCAGCACGTCGCGTTCCCAGCCGGGGGAAAACTGTTTTTT.

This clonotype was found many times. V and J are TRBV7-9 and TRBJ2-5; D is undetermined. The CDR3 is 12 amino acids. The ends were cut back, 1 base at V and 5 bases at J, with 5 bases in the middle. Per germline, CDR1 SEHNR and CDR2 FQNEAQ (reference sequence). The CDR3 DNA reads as TGTGCCAGCAGCTTAGGTGTCGAGACCCAGTACTTC. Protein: CASSLGVETQYF.

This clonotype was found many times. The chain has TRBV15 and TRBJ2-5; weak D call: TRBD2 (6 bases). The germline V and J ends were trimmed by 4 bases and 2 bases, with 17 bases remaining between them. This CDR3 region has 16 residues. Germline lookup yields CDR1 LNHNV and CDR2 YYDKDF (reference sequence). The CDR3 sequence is CATSNGTGREQETQYF. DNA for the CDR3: TGTGCCACCAGCAACGGGACTGGACGGGAACAAGAGACCCAGTACTTC. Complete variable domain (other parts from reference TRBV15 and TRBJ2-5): DAMVIQNPRYQVTQFGKPVTLSCSQTLNHNVMYWYQQKSSQAPKLLFHYYDKDFNNEADTPDNFQSRRPNTSFCFLDIRSPGLGDTAMYLCATSNGTGREQETQYFGPGTRLLVL.

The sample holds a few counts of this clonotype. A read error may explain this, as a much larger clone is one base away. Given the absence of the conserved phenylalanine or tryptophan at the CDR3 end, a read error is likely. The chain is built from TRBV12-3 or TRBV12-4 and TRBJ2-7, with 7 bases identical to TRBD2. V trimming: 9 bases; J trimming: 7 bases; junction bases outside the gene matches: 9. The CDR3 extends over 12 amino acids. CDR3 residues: CARQTSSGEQYS. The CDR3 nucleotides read TGTGCCAGACAGACTAGCTCGGGGGAGCAGTACTCC.

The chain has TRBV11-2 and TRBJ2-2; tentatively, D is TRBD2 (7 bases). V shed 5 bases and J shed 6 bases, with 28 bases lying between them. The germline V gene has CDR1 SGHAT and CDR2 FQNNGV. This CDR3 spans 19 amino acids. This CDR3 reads CASSPLTGGPPRLPGELFF. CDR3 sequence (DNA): TGTGCCAGCAGCCCACTGACCGGGGGGCCTCCTCGGTTGCCCGGGGAGCTGTTTTTT.

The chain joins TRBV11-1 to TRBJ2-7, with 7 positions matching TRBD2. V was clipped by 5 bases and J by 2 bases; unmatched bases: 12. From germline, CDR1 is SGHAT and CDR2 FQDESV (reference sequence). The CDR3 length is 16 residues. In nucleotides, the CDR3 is TGTGCCAGCAGCCCTTCCCGGGGGGTTGGGCCCTACGAGCAGTACTTC. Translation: CASSPSRGVGPYEQYF.

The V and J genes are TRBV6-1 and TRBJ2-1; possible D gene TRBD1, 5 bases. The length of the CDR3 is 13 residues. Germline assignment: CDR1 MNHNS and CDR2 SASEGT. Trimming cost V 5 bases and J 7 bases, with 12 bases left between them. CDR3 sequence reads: CASSFQGLNEQFF. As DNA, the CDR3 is TGTGCCAGCAGTTTCCAGGGTCTAAATGAGCAGTTCTTC.

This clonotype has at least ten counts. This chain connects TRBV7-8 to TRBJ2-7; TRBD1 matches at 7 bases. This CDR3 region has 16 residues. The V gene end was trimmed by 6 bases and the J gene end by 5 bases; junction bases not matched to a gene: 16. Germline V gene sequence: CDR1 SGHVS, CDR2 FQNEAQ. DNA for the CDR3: TGTGCCAGCAGTTTCGCCATGACAGGGATAATTGACGAGCAGTACTTC. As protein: CASSFAMTGIIDEQYF. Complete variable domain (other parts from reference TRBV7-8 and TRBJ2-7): GAGVSQSPRYKVAKRGQDVALRCDPISGHVSLFWYQQALGQGPEFLTYFQNEAQLDKSGLPSDRFFAERPEGSVSTLKIQRTQQEDSAVYLCASSFAMTGIIDEQYFGPGTRLTVT.

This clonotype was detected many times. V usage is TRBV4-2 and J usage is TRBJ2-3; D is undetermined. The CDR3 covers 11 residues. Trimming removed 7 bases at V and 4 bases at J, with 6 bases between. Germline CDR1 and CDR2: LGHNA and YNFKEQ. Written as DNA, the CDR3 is TGTGCCAGCATGGTTGCAGATACGCAGTATTTT. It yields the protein CASMVADTQYF.

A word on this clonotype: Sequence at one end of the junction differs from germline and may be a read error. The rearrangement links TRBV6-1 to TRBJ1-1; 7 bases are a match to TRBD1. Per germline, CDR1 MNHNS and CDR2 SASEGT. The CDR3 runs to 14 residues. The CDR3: CASSLSRGGTEALF. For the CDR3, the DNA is TGTGCCAGCAGTCTCTCAAGAGGGGGCACTGAAGCTCTCTTT.

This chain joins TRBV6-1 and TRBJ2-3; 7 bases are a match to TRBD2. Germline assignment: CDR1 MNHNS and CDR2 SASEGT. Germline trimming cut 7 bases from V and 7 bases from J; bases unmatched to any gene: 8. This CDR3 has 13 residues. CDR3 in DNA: TGTGCCAGCACCCCCGGGGGGAAAAATACGCAGTATTTT. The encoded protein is CASTPGGKNTQYF.

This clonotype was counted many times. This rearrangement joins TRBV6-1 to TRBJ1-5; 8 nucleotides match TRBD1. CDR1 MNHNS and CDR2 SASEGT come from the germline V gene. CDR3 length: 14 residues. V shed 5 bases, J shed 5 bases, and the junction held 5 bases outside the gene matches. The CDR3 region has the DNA TGTGCCAGCAGTCTCCTGACAGGGGATCAGCCCCAGCATTTT. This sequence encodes CASSLLTGDQPQHF.

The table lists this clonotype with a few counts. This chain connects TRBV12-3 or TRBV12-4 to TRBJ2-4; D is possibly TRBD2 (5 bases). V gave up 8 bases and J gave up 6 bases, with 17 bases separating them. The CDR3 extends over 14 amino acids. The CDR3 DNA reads TGTGCCAGCGGAGGAATAACCGCCCGAAACATTCAGTACTTC. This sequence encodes CASGGITARNIQYF.

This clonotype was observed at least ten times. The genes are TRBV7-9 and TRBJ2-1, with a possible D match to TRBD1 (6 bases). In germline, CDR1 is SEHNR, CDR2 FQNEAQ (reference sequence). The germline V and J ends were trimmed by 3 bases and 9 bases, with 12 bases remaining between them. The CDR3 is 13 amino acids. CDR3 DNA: TGTGCCAGCAGCTTCCTACTAGGGGGTGAGCAGTTCTTC. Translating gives CASSFLLGGEQFF.